These 27 T cell receptor beta chains originate from one sample sequenced in a study of T cells after yellow fever vaccination. TCRdb fed the 5' RACE reads into MiXCR, producing one record per CDR3 protein. The sample holds 70,000 or so distinct CDR3 sequences, 5.9% seen once. The sequences come from CD4+ T cells sorted from PBMCs, collected more than 14 days after the first yellow fever vaccination. Receptor source: a man aged 18 to 35 who received the YFV17D yellow fever vaccine.

This clonotype was counted at least ten times. The J gene is TRBJ2-2, the V gene TRBV7-9; TRBD1 agrees at 8 bases. This CDR3 comprises 17 residues. J lost 1 base, V lost 3 bases, and 7 bases had no gene match. The germline V gene encodes CDR1 SEHNR and CDR2 FQNEAQ (reference sequence). In DNA form, the CDR3 reads TGTGCCAGCAGCTTTAAGAAGGGGACAGGGAACACCGGGGAGCTGTTTTTT. The encoded protein is CASSFKKGTGNTGELFF.

This clonotype showed up many times. The chain is built from TRBV5-1 and TRBJ2-2, with a possible D match to TRBD2 (6 bases). This CDR3 region has 14 residues. Germline values: CDR1 SGHRS, CDR2 YFSETQ. Trimming stripped 3 bases from V and 7 bases from J, with 13 bases between. Written as DNA, the CDR3 is TGCGCCAGCAGCTACGGGACTGAAAACGGGGAGCTGTTTTTT. Translated: CASSYGTENGELFF.

At least ten counts were recorded for this clonotype. J is TRBJ2-1 and V is TRBV18; TRBD2 matches 12 bases. The germline gives CDR1 KGHSH, CDR2 LQKENI. Trimming took 2 bases from V and 3 from J; bases not matched to a gene: 2. The CDR3 is 16 amino acids. The CDR3 is CASSPKLAGGYNEQFF. The CDR3 nucleotides are TGTGCCAGCTCACCAAAACTAGCGGGGGGCTACAATGAGCAGTTCTTC.

The table lists this clonotype with many counts. This chain links TRBV4-2 with TRBJ1-4; the D gene is possibly TRBD1 (5 bases). Trimming removed 1 base at V and 6 bases at J, with 9 bases between. CDR3 length: 14 residues. Germline V lookup: CDR1 LGHNA, CDR2 YNFKEQ. In nucleotides, the CDR3 is TGTGCCAGCAGCCAAGGGGGCGGGTATGAAAAACTGTTTTTT. It encodes CASSQGGGYEKLFF.

There are many counts of this clonotype. The chain is built from TRBV10-3 and TRBJ2-1; 11 bases are a match to TRBD2. In germline, CDR1 is ENHRY, CDR2 SYGVKD. The CDR3 contains 14 residues. V was clipped by 6 bases and J by 4 bases; unmatched bases: 2. CDR3 DNA: TGTGCCATCAGCACTAGCGGGGGTTACAATGAGCAGTTCTTC. Protein product: CAISTSGGYNEQFF.

This clonotype has at least ten counts. The CDR3 protein is CASSDAYRADGYTF. Here the CDR3 DNA reads TGTGCCAGTAGTGATGCATACAGGGCGGATGGCTACACCTTC. V usage is TRBV19 and J usage is TRBJ1-2; perhaps TRBD1 as D (6 bases). The CDR3 spans 14 residues. CDR1 and CDR2 (germline): LNHDA, SQIVND (reference sequence). V lost 5 bases, J lost 6 bases, and 16 bases lay in between. Full variable domain (remainder filled in from reference TRBV19 and TRBJ1-2): DGGITQSPKYLFRKEGQNVTLSCEQNLNHDAMYWYRQDPGQGLRLIYYSQIVNDFQKGDIAEGYSVSREKKESFPLTVTSAQKNPTAFYLCASSDAYRADGYTFGSGTRLTVV.

This clonotype was picked up many times. The rearrangement joins TRBV20-1 to TRBJ1-2, with 7 bases identical to TRBD1. CDR1 and CDR2 (germline): DFQATT, SNEGSKA (reference sequence). This CDR3 is built from 18 residues. V lost 1 base and J lost 2; bases outside the gene matches: 16. The CDR3 region is CSARGYRDRRGINYGYTF. CDR3 in DNA: TGCAGTGCTAGAGGATACCGGGACAGAAGAGGTATCAACTATGGCTACACCTTC.

In this sample, this clonotype turned up many times. This chain joins TRBV2 and TRBJ1-6; D is possibly TRBD1 (6 bases). The CDR3 has 14 amino acids. The germline gives CDR1 SNHLY, CDR2 FYNNEI. The V and J ends lost 5 bases and 9 bases respectively, with 14 bases between them. The CDR3 DNA is TGTGCCAGCAGTAAAGAACAGGGCGGTTCACCCCTCCACTTT. This translates into CASSKEQGGSPLHF.

This clonotype was counted many times. The rearrangement links TRBV5-1 to TRBJ1-1, with a weak D call TRBD1 (6 bases). The CDR3 is made up of 15 amino acids. V gave up 1 base and J gave up 6 bases, with 16 bases separating them. Germline V lookup: CDR1 SGHRS, CDR2 YFSETQ. The CDR3 DNA sequence: TGCGCCAGCAGCTTGTCAGCAGGGGAATGGGCTGAAGCTTTCTTT. Encoded protein: CASSLSAGEWAEAFF.

This clonotype was seen many times. The chain employs TRBV5-1 and TRBJ1-1; 8 positions agree with TRBD1. The CDR3 loop spans 15 amino acids. V dropped 0 bases and J dropped 8; count of bases not matched to a gene: 9. Germline assignment: CDR1 SGHRS and CDR2 YFSETQ. DNA for the CDR3: TGCGCCAGCAGCTTGGCCGCCCAGGGGGCGCAAGAAGCTTTCTTT. Its translation: CASSLAAQGAQEAFF.

This clonotype has a count of ten or more. This chain uses TRBV5-1 with TRBJ2-5; D gene ambiguous. This CDR3 contains 14 residues. Germline V gives CDR1 SGHRS, CDR2 YFSETQ. Trimming shortened V by 2 bases and J by 5 bases, and 13 bases separated the two germline ends. CDR3 bases: TGCGCCAGCAGCTTTGACCGGGTTGACGAGACCCAGTACTTC. Translation gives CASSFDRVDETQYF.

This clonotype came up a few times. V usage is TRBV20-1 and J usage is TRBJ2-1; 8 nucleotides match TRBD2. V was pared by 7 bases and J by 0 bases, with 8 bases of the junction left unmatched. Germline values: CDR1 DFQATT, CDR2 SNEGSKA (reference sequence). The CDR3 has 15 amino acids. CDR3 sequence reads: CSVRTSPSSYNEQFF. In DNA form, the CDR3 reads TGCAGTGTCAGGACTAGCCCGAGCTCCTACAATGAGCAGTTCTTC.

There are many counts of this clonotype. The rearrangement joins TRBV29-1 to TRBJ2-2, with D perhaps matching TRBD2 (5 bases). The CDR3 has 15 residues. Between the trimmed V and J ends, which lost 5 bases and 0 bases, there was a span of 13 bases. The germline V gene has CDR1 SQVTM and CDR2 ANQGSEA. The CDR3 sequence: CSVRSGLANTGELFF. CDR3 coding DNA: TGCAGCGTTCGAAGCGGACTCGCGAACACCGGGGAGCTGTTTTTT.

This clonotype was counted ten times or more. The chain employs TRBV14 and TRBJ2-1; D gene unclear. Trimming left V 3 bases short and J 9 bases short, with 12 bases between. The CDR3 has 13 residues. Germline CDR1 and CDR2: SGHDN and FVKESK. The CDR3 nucleotides are TGTGCCAGCAGCCAGTTTACGGATACTGAGCAGTTCTTC. It yields the protein CASSQFTDTEQFF.

This clonotype was counted many times. The rearrangement uses TRBV5-1 and TRBJ2-7, with D unresolved. Trimming took 7 bases from V and 2 from J, leaving 16 bases between them. Germline V gives CDR1 SGHRS, CDR2 YFSETQ. This CDR3 is 14 amino acids long. CDR3 sequence: CASGSGDFTYEQYF. The CDR3 coding sequence is TGCGCCAGCGGATCGGGCGATTTCACCTACGAGCAGTACTTC.

This clonotype was counted ten times or more. V usage is TRBV6-1 and J usage is TRBJ2-2, with D hard to call. CDR1 is MNHNS and CDR2 is SASEGT in the germline V gene. The CDR3 is made up of 15 amino acids. The V end lost 6 bases, the J end lost 6 bases, and 17 bases lay between the germline ends. In DNA form, the CDR3 reads TGTGCCAGCAGGAAGACCGCTGCCTGGGCCGGGGAGCTGTTTTTT. The encoded protein is CASRKTAAWAGELFF.

The V gene is TRBV18, the J gene TRBJ1-1; D possibly corresponds to TRBD1 (5 bases). The CDR3 is 16 amino acids. Deletions cut 0 bases from V and 6 bases from J, with 17 bases between. CDR1 and CDR2 from the germline V gene are KGHSH and LQKENI. The chain's CDR3 is CASSPPWARVAAEAFF. DNA for the CDR3: TGTGCCAGCTCACCACCGTGGGCCAGGGTGGCGGCTGAAGCTTTCTTT. Using reference TRBV18 and TRBJ1-1 for the parts outside the CDR3, the full variable domain is NAGVMQNPRHLVRRRGQEARLRCSPMKGHSHVYWYRQLPEEGLKFMVYLQKENIIDESGMPKERFSAEFPKEGPSILRIQQVVRGDSAAYFCASSPPWARVAAEAFFGQGTRLTVV.

This clonotype has ten or more counts. The chain has TRBV11-3 and TRBJ2-3; D unresolved. V was clipped by 1 base and J by 4 bases, with 6 bases between them. The CDR3 contains 13 residues. Per germline, CDR1 SGHNT and CDR2 YENEEA. As DNA, the CDR3 is TGTGCCAGCAGCTTAGGGACGGCAGATACGCAGTATTTT. Its protein product is CASSLGTADTQYF.

This clonotype was recorded at least ten times. The CDR3 reads CASSPGLAPGELFF. The CDR3, as DNA: TGTGCCAGCAGCCCGGGACTAGCTCCCGGGGAGCTGTTTTTT. This chain uses TRBV11-3 with TRBJ2-2; TRBD2 agrees at 9 bases. V trimming: 5 bases; J trimming: 6 bases; junction bases outside the gene matches: 4. This CDR3 is 14 amino acids long. Germline lookup yields CDR1 SGHNT and CDR2 YENEEA.

This clonotype came up many times. CDR3 bases: TGCAGTGCCACCAGCGGGGATCAGCCCCAGCATTTT. Translation: CSATSGDQPQHF. This chain connects TRBV20-1 to TRBJ1-5; no reliable D call. Germline loops: CDR1 DFQATT, CDR2 SNEGSKA (reference sequence). The V gene lost 6 bases and the J gene lost 5 bases, with 11 bases spanning the gap. The CDR3 is made up of 12 amino acids.

This clonotype came up many times. This sequence joins TRBV4-3 and TRBJ2-1, with 8 positions matching TRBD2. CDR3 length: 18 residues. The trim removed 0 bases at V and 2 bases at J, leaving 9 bases unmatched. In germline, CDR1 is LGHNA, CDR2 YSLEER. The CDR3 nucleotides read TGCGCCAGCAGCCAAGATTTATTGAGTAGCGGGGCCTACAATGAGCAGTTCTTC. It encodes CASSQDLLSSGAYNEQFF.

In its sample, this clonotype was seen many times. J is TRBJ2-1 and V is TRBV10-3; 9 bases align to TRBD2. Germline lookup yields CDR1 ENHRY and CDR2 SYGVKD. The CDR3 totals 15 residues. V dropped 2 bases and J dropped 6; count of bases not matched to a gene: 5. The CDR3 sequence: CAISEQAGGSNEQFF. CDR3 DNA: TGTGCCATCAGTGAGCAAGCGGGGGGCAGCAATGAGCAGTTCTTC.

This clonotype was found many times. CDR3 coding DNA: TGCAGTGCTAGAGAAAGGGACAGGTTCAATCAGCCCCAGCATTTT. This translates into CSARERDRFNQPQHF. J is TRBJ1-5 and V is TRBV20-1; 8 bases are shared with TRBD1. The V segment lost 0 bases and the J segment 3 bases; nucleotides outside the gene matches: 4. Germline V gene data show CDR1 as DFQATT and CDR2 as SNEGSKA (reference sequence). CDR3 length: 15 residues.

Many counts were recorded for this clonotype. The chain has TRBV18 and TRBJ2-6, with 7 bases that match TRBD1. Germline V gene lookup returns CDR1 KGHSH and CDR2 LQKENI. Germline trimming cut 4 bases from V and 0 bases from J; bases unmatched to any gene: 0. The CDR3 consists of 15 residues. The CDR3 is CASSRDSSGANVLTF. The CDR3 DNA is TGTGCCAGCTCACGGGACAGCTCTGGGGCCAACGTCCTGACTTTC.

This clonotype was counted many times. CDR3 DNA sequence: TGTGCCAGCAGTCCGACCCCCATAGGCGCGACCGGGGAGCTGTTTTTT. Protein: CASSPTPIGATGELFF. This chain uses TRBV12-3 or TRBV12-4 with TRBJ2-2; D is uncertain. The length of the CDR3 is 16 residues. V was trimmed by 5 bases and J by 5 bases, leaving 18 bases between them.

This clonotype was detected ten times or more. The chain employs TRBV15 and TRBJ2-3; D call uncertain. The CDR3 runs to 14 residues. Between the trimmed V and J ends, which lost 0 bases and 2 bases, there was a span of 6 bases. The germline CDR1 and CDR2 sequences are LNHNV and YYDKDF (reference sequence). This CDR3 is CATSRDWYTDTQYF. The CDR3 DNA reads TGTGCCACCAGCAGAGATTGGTACACAGATACGCAGTATTTT.

This clonotype was found many times. The chain couples TRBV27 to TRBJ2-3; TRBD1 matches at 10 bases. CDR3 length: 15 residues. CDR1 MNHEY and CDR2 SMNVEV come from the germline V gene (reference sequence). The ends lost 4 bases at V and 3 bases at J; junction bases unmatched: 4. The CDR3 here is CASSWTGGRTDTQYF. The CDR3 DNA reads as TGTGCCAGCAGTTGGACAGGGGGACGGACAGATACGCAGTATTTT.